A selection of T cell receptor beta chains follows, all from one sample in a study of CD8+CD57+ T cells in acquired aplastic anemia. Using its own MiXCR run on the reads, TCRdb lists one record per CDR3 protein. The sample yields 120,000 or so distinct CDR3 sequences, approximately 36% seen once. The sequencing sample was made of sorted CD4+, CD8+, or CD8+CD57+ T cells (not recorded which) from PBMCs. These receptor sequences come from a human donor with aplastic anemia. Each CDR3 is given with its conserved first and last residue. D genes are given only for firm matches. Not all rows give a size; the values are once, few, many and, for expanded clones, a class.

clone_size	d_call	v_call	j_call	cdr3_length	cdr3_nt	cdr3_aa
many	.	TRBV5-1	TRBJ2-3	16	TGCGCCAGCAGCTTAACTAGCTCCGTCGACACAGATACGCAGTATTTT	CASSLTSSVDTDTQYF
.	.	TRBV19	TRBJ1-2	16	TGTGCCAGTAGACGTGAAGGGGGAGGAAAAAACTATGGCTACACCTTC	CASRREGGGKNYGYTF
many	.	TRBV5-4	TRBJ2-1	15	TGTGCCAGCAGCTTAACTGCGAGCTCCTACAATGAGCAGTTCTTC	CASSLTASSYNEQFF
many	.	TRBV20-1	TRBJ2-5	14	TGCAGTGCATGGCCACCGAGTGGGCAAGAGACCCAGTACTTC	CSAWPPSGQETQYF
many	.	TRBV19	TRBJ2-5	12	TGTGCCAGTGGGGGAAGAGGAGAGACCCAGTACTTC	CASGGRGETQYF
.	.	TRBV2	TRBJ2-3	15	TGTGCCAGCAGTGCGGGAAGTGGAGGCACAGATACGCAGTATTTT	CASSAGSGGTDTQYF
.	.	TRBV15	TRBJ1-2	13	TGTGCCACCAGCCTAGAGGGGATGAAGGGCTACACCTTC	CATSLEGMKGYTF
many	TRBD1	TRBV2	TRBJ1-2	15	TGTGCCAGCATTATGGGACAGGGGGCACAGGGTGGCTACACCTTC	CASIMGQGAQGGYTF
.	TRBD2	TRBV11-2	TRBJ2-7	15	TGTGCCAGCAGCCCTAGCGGGGGGGCCTCGGGCGAGCAGTACTTC	CASSPSGGASGEQYF
.	.	TRBV24-1	TRBJ1-2	11	TGTGCCACCAGTGCAGGGCTGGGCTACACCTTC	CATSAGLGYTF
many	.	TRBV19	TRBJ1-2	13	TGTGCCAGTAGTCCACCCGGGGGCTATGGCTACACCTTC	CASSPPGGYGYTF
.	.	TRBV15	TRBJ2-7	13	TGTGCCACCAGCAGAGACGTGGGCTACGAGCAGTACTTC	CATSRDVGYEQYF
many	.	TRBV6-1	TRBJ2-7	15	TGTGCCAGCACCCCGAGAGGGACATTACACTACGAGCAGTACTTC	CASTPRGTLHYEQYF
many	.	TRBV5-1	TRBJ2-3	16	TGCGCCAGCAGCTTACCCGGGCGGCCTAGCACAGATACGCAGTATTTT	CASSLPGRPSTDTQYF
.	.	TRBV19	TRBJ1-1	15	TGTGCCAGTGGTCTGGGGCAGGGATTGAACACTGAAGCTTTCTTT	CASGLGQGLNTEAFF
many	.	TRBV20-1	TRBJ2-1	15	TGCAGTGCTAGAGATTCCGGGACCTTCTACAATGAGCAGTTCTTC	CSARDSGTFYNEQFF
.	.	TRBV7-2	TRBJ1-1	16	TGTGCCAGCAGCGTACAGGGCGAAATTCTGAGGACTGAAGCTTTCTTT	CASSVQGEILRTEAFF
.	.	TRBV5-8	TRBJ2-3	13	TGTGCCAGCAGCCTGACTGACTGGGATACGCAGTATTTT	CASSLTDWDTQYF
.	TRBD1	TRBV25-1	TRBJ2-3	13	TGTGCCAGCAGTCGGACAGGGGGGGATACGCAGTATTTT	CASSRTGGDTQYF